These 17 T cell receptor beta chains were all obtained from the same sample, sequenced in a study of T cells in localized non-small cell lung cancer (dated by TCRdb to between 2020 and 2021). Library creation used the immunoSEQ multiplex PCR assay. Sourced from immuneACCESS, this table was stored by TCRdb with only in-frame sequences that have V and J called. A share of the clones is absent; for the studies checked, an unresolved V gene accounts for under half, and the remainder has no known explanation. The sample table records fewer than 700 clones; just over 25% of these occur just once. Less than 20% of the sample is taken by the ten largest. The sequencing here drew on normal lung tissue next to the tumor, taken before any cancer treatment. These receptors all stem from a male donor aged 60 or older with stage III lung adenocarcinoma.

This clone came up a few times. The genes are TRBV9 and TRBJ2-7; 9 bases map to TRBD1. Losses at the gene ends were 4 bases for V and 10 bases for J; bases not matched to a gene: 15. In germline, CDR1 is SGDLS, CDR2 YYNGEE. The length of the CDR3 is 15 residues. CDR3 protein: CASSKEGGQGRPQYF. In DNA, the CDR3 is TGTGCCAGCAGCAAAGAGGGAGGACAGGGGAGACCCCAGTACTTC.

This chain connects TRBV19 to TRBJ1-1; D possibly corresponds to TRBD1 (5 bases). Germline V gene data show CDR1 as LNHDA and CDR2 as SQIVND (reference sequence). This CDR3 has 14 residues. V was shortened by 4 bases and J by 4 bases, with 13 bases between the two germline ends. The CDR3 bases are TGTGCCAGTAGTAGCAGACAGAGATCCACTGAAGCTTTCTTT. It specifies CASSSRQRSTEAFF. Supplemented by reference TRBV19 and TRBJ1-1, the full variable domain reads DGGITQSPKYLFRKEGQNVTLSCEQNLNHDAMYWYRQDPGQGLRLIYYSQIVNDFQKGDIAEGYSVSREKKESFPLTVTSAQKNPTAFYLCASSSRQRSTEAFFGQGTRLTVV.

The chain uses TRBV2 and TRBJ2-2, with unresolved D. Germline V CDR1 and CDR2: SNHLY, FYNNEI. V was cut by 6 bases and J by 4 bases, with 6 bases left in between. The CDR3 consists of 12 residues. CDR3 in amino acids: CASSGVTGELFF. The DNA for the CDR3 is TGTGCCAGCAGCGGTGTCACCGGGGAGCTGTTTTTT.

This clone was seen only a few times. The V call is TRBV11-3, the J call TRBJ1-3; D gene ambiguous. Germline CDR1 reads SGHNT; CDR2 reads YENEEA. Trimming shortened V by 0 bases and J by 2 bases, and 8 bases separated the two germline ends. The CDR3 is made up of 15 amino acids. Here the CDR3 DNA reads TGTGCCAGCAGCTTAGACTCGGTCCCTGGAAACACCATATATTTT. This codes for CASSLDSVPGNTIYF.

Within the sample, this clone is large. The CDR3 DNA follows: TGTGCCAGCAGAGTGGGACTAGCGGTCAATGAGCAGTTCTTC. This gives the protein CASRVGLAVNEQFF. This rearrangement joins TRBV6-8 to TRBJ2-1, with 11 bases matching TRBD2. Germline V CDR1 and CDR2: MNHGY, SAAAGT. The CDR3 has 14 amino acids. V gave up 6 bases and J gave up 6 bases; unmatched junction bases: 4.

The chain couples TRBV11-3 to TRBJ2-1, with TRBD1 matching 9 bases. The CDR3 extends over 14 amino acids. CDR1 SGHNT and CDR2 YENEEA come from the germline V gene. After removal of 5 bases from V and 7 bases from J, the junction contained 6 bases not matched to a gene. CDR3 protein: CASSRPGQGNEQFF. Written as DNA, the CDR3 is TGTGCCAGCAGCCGACCGGGACAGGGAAATGAGCAGTTCTTC.

The CDR3 sequence: CASSERVMRNTEAFF. CDR3 DNA: TGTGCCAGCAGTGAAAGGGTTATGCGGAACACTGAAGCTTTCTTT. The chain joins TRBV25-1 to TRBJ1-1; D unresolved. CDR3 size: 15 residues. Trimming pared 2 bases from V and 1 base from J, leaving 11 bases between. CDR1 is MGHDK and CDR2 is SYGVNS in the germline V gene.

This clone was observed a handful of times. The chain links TRBV5-1 to TRBJ2-7, with 9 bases matching TRBD2. V dropped 5 bases and J dropped 6; count of bases not matched to a gene: 12. Per germline, CDR1 SGHRS and CDR2 YFSETQ. The CDR3 consists of 15 residues. The chain's CDR3 is CASRPGGGAGSEQYF. Written as DNA, the CDR3 is TGCGCCAGCAGGCCTGGCGGGGGGGCGGGTTCCGAGCAGTACTTC.

The chain couples TRBV19 to TRBJ1-1, with 10 bases matching TRBD1. Trimming cost V 5 bases and J 8 bases; bases outside gene matches: 5. CDR3 length equals 13 residues. Germline V CDR1 and CDR2: LNHDA, SQIVND (reference sequence). In DNA form, the CDR3 reads TGTGCCAGTAGTCCCGACAGGGGGCCCGAAGCTTTCTTT. It yields the protein CASSPDRGPEAFF.

The V call is TRBV5-1, the J call TRBJ1-1; a possible D gene is TRBD1 (6 bases). Trimming left V 0 bases short and J 5 bases short, with 14 bases between. The CDR3 is made up of 15 amino acids. CDR1 is SGHRS and CDR2 is YFSETQ in the germline V gene. The CDR3 DNA follows: TGCGCCAGCAGCTTGGTGCAGGGGAAGGGAACTGAAGCTTTCTTT. Translation: CASSLVQGKGTEAFF.

The chain recombines TRBV5-1 with TRBJ2-2, with D tentatively TRBD2 (6 bases). The CDR3 is 16 residues long. V was clipped by 4 bases and J by 4 bases, with 17 bases between them. The germline gives CDR1 SGHRS, CDR2 YFSETQ. CDR3 DNA sequence: TGCGCCAGCAGCCCCCCGGTTCTTAGCGGCACCGGGGAGCTGTTTTTT. Its protein product is CASSPPVLSGTGELFF.

The chain carries TRBV11-3 and TRBJ2-7; D is perhaps TRBD2 (5 bases). The length of the CDR3 is 14 residues. V was clipped by 1 base and J by 1 base, with 8 bases between them. Germline assignment: CDR1 SGHNT and CDR2 YENEEA. CDR3 loop: CASSLGEGSYEQYF. DNA of the CDR3: TGTGCCAGCAGCTTAGGAGAGGGTTCCTACGAGCAGTACTTC.

This clone was detected only a few times. The rearrangement uses TRBV11-3 and TRBJ2-4; D gene ambiguous. V was shortened by 3 bases and J by 7 bases, with 19 bases between the two germline ends. CDR3 size: 16 residues. Germline-derived CDR1 and CDR2 are SGHNT and YENEEA. The CDR3: CASSLSSSRPRNIQYF. In nucleotides, the CDR3 is TGTGCCAGCAGCTTGTCCTCGTCCAGGCCCCGGAACATTCAGTACTTC.

The chain has TRBV29-1 and TRBJ2-5; D might be TRBD2 (6 bases). The germline V gene has CDR1 SQVTM and CDR2 ANQGSEA. Trimming cost V 7 bases and J 5 bases, with 14 bases left between them. The CDR3 consists of 12 residues. In DNA form, the CDR3 reads TGCAGCGCCAAATGGGGGGTCGAGACCCAGTACTTC. Its translation is CSAKWGVETQYF.

The table lists this clone with a few counts. The chain is built from TRBV6-8 and TRBJ2-3; D is perhaps TRBD2 (5 bases). Germline V CDR1 and CDR2: MNHGY, SAAAGT. V was pared by 4 bases and J by 6 bases, with 11 bases between. The CDR3 length is 13 residues. As DNA, the CDR3 is TGTGCCAGCAGTTCTAGCAACCCCGATACGCAGTATTTT. Encoded protein: CASSSSNPDTQYF.

Details on this clone: No DNA is shown, since the ends of the CDR3 on it are uncertain; the CDR3 is the one TCRdb lists. V and J are TRBV7-5 and TRBJ2-3; the D call in the table, TRBD2, was not verified against the DNA. TRBV7-5 is a listed pseudogene. The CDR3 spans 15 amino acids, including both terminal residues. The CDR3 loop is CASSLVAGGTDTQYF.

This chain uses TRBV29-1 with TRBJ2-7; TRBD2 might be the D (5 bases). The CDR3 covers 14 residues. Per germline, CDR1 SQVTM and CDR2 ANQGSEA. Trimming cost V 2 bases and J 7 bases, with 18 bases left between them. This CDR3 reads CSVERQEDAREQYF. The CDR3 DNA is TGCAGCGTTGAACGGCAGGAGGATGCGCGGGAGCAGTACTTC.